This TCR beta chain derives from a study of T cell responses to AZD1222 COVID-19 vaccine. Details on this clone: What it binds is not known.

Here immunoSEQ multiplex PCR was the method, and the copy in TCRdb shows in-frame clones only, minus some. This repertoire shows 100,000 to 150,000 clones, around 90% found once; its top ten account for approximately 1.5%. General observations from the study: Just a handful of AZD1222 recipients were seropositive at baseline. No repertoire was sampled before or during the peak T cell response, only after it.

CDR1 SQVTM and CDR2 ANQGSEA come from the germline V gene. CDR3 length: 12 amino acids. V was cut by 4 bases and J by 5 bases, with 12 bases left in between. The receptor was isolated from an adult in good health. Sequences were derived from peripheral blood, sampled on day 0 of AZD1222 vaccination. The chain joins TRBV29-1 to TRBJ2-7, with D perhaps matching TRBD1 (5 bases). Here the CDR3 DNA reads TGCAGCGTTGTGTGGCAGGGTAACGAGCAGTACTTC. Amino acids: CSVVWQGNEQYF.